The 4 T cell receptor beta chains below were found in one sample sequenced in a study of T cell repertoires in cytomegalovirus infection (dated by TCRdb to the late 2010s). These TCRs are of unknown antigen specificity. Sample treatment or condition, as interpreted from the label and publication: in vitro stimulation with specific CMV peptide epitopes to enrich CMV-specific T cells. For sequencing, an Illumina HiSeq 1500 was employed. TCRdb reprocessed the public reads (quality trimming at Q25 with fastp, clone calling with MiXCR) and kept in-frame beta chains. Here each entry gathers all rows of one CDR3 protein and keeps the most common genes and DNA. Here the sample has some 150,000 distinct CDR3 sequences; over 25% occur a single time. The ten top clones hold 45% to 55% of the sample. The material sequenced was CD8+ T cells from cultured PBMCs, taken from culture after CMV antigen stimulation. Receptors originate from a human donor in good health (CMV status not recorded). Some clones in this sample may be carry-over from other donors' samples.

The sample holds a few counts of this clonotype. The V gene is TRBV7-7, the J gene TRBJ2-7; a weak D match, TRBD2 (6 bases). The germline V and J ends were trimmed by 5 bases and 6 bases, with 17 bases remaining between them. The length of the CDR3 is 14 residues. The germline V gene has CDR1 SSHAT and CDR2 FNYEAQ (reference sequence). CDR3 amino acids: CASSPLDLRGEQYF. In DNA form, the CDR3 reads TGTGCCAGCAGCCCCTTGGACCTGCGGGGCGAGCAGTACTTC.

The rearrangement joins TRBV5-1 to TRBJ2-3; no firm D call. V was cut by 2 bases and J by 2 bases, with 6 bases left in between. The germline V gene encodes CDR1 SGHRS and CDR2 YFSETQ. CDR3 length equals 13 residues. This CDR3 is CASSLILTDTQYF. The DNA for the CDR3 is TGCGCCAGCAGCTTAATTCTCACAGATACGCAGTATTTT.

The chain has TRBV5-4 and TRBJ2-3; D perhaps matches TRBD2 (6 bases). Germline V gene sequence: CDR1 SGHNT, CDR2 YYREEE (reference sequence). Trimming pared 3 bases from V and 6 bases from J, leaving 14 bases between. The CDR3 consists of 14 residues. The CDR3 bases are TGTGCCAGCAGCTATTACGGGGGTGCGGATACGCAGTATTTT. It translates to CASSYYGGADTQYF.

The rearrangement joins TRBV7-2 to TRBJ2-3, with D unclear. Looked up from germline, CDR1 is SGHTA and CDR2 is FQGNSA. The length of the CDR3 is 14 residues. Between the trimmed V and J ends, which lost 3 bases and 0 bases, there was a span of 7 bases. CDR3 protein: CASSFLTSTDTQYF. DNA for the CDR3: TGTGCCAGCAGCTTCCTTACTAGCACAGATACGCAGTATTTT. Full variable domain (remainder filled in from reference TRBV7-2 and TRBJ2-3): GAGVSQSPSNKVTEKGKDVELRCDPISGHTALYWYRQSLGQGLEFLIYFQGNSAPDKSGLPSDRFSAERTGGSVSTLTIQRTQQEDSAVYLCASSFLTSTDTQYFGPGTRLTVL.